These 8 T cell receptor beta chains were sequenced from one sample in a study of control samples from healthy donors and cancer patients. Sequenced by immunoSEQ multiplex PCR; TCRdb stores in-frame clones only, minus some. The table records around 170,000 clones, 85% to 95% of them present only once. Input material: blood. Receptors originate from a man in his thirties or forties in good health.

This clone was seen only once. The chain joins TRBV7-9 to TRBJ1-4; 8 bases are a match to TRBD1. V shed 4 bases and J 7 bases; nucleotides not matched to a gene: 8. CDR1 and CDR2 (germline): SEHNR, FQNEAQ (reference sequence). The CDR3 has 15 amino acids. The DNA for the CDR3 is TGTGCCAGCAGCTCAGCAGGGGGCTGGAGTGAAAAACTGTTTTTT. It encodes CASSSAGGWSEKLFF.

The chain has TRBV29-1 and TRBJ2-7, with D possibly being TRBD1 or TRBD2 (5 bases each). V lost 4 bases and J lost 1, with 11 bases in between. Looked up from germline, CDR1 is SQVTM and CDR2 is ANQGSEA. The CDR3 has 13 residues. The CDR3 is CSVVGTSSYEQYF. The CDR3 nucleotides read TGCAGCGTTGTCGGGACCTCTTCCTACGAGCAGTACTTC.

The chain is built from TRBV3-1 (or the pseudogene TRBV3-2) and TRBJ1-1, with D uncertain. Germline V gene sequence: CDR1 LGHDT, CDR2 YNNKEL (reference sequence). The CDR3 length is 15 residues. Trimming took off 5 bases at V and 10 bases at J, with 23 bases between the two ends. CDR3 protein: CASSFLGGREGGAFF. In DNA, the CDR3 is TGTGCCAGCAGCTTTTTGGGAGGGAGAGAAGGCGGAGCTTTCTTT.

The rearrangement joins TRBV11-2 to TRBJ1-3, with D maybe TRBD1 (5 bases). The CDR3 totals 15 residues. V lost 1 base and J lost 3, with 10 bases in between. Germline lookup yields CDR1 SGHAT and CDR2 FQNNGV. The DNA of the CDR3 is TGTGCCAGCAGCTTAGTTTTGGGGGTTGGAAACACCATATATTTT. Protein sequence: CASSLVLGVGNTIYF.

J is TRBJ2-1 and V is TRBV7-2; D might be TRBD1 (6 bases). The CDR3 extends over 14 amino acids. Germline V gives CDR1 SGHTA, CDR2 FQGNSA. Deletions cut 5 bases from V and 4 bases from J, with 12 bases between. In nucleotides, the CDR3 is TGTGCCAGCAGCCCAAGAGGACAGTACAATGAGCAGTTCTTC. Encoded protein: CASSPRGQYNEQFF. The full variable domain, in which reference TRBV7-2 and TRBJ2-1 provide the parts outside the CDR3, is GAGVSQSPSNKVTEKGKDVELRCDPISGHTALYWYRQSLGQGLEFLIYFQGNSAPDKSGLPSDRFSAERTGGSVSTLTIQRTQQEDSAVYLCASSPRGQYNEQFFGPGTRLTVL.

The chain employs TRBV4-2 and TRBJ1-4; weak D call: TRBD1 (5 bases). The CDR3 spans 16 residues. V was clipped by 4 bases and J by 0 bases, with 12 bases between them. CDR1 and CDR2 from the germline V gene are LGHNA and YNFKEQ. DNA of the CDR3: TGTGCCAGCAGCCCGACAGCGGGGGCAACTAATGAAAAACTGTTTTTT. Protein sequence: CASSPTAGATNEKLFF.

Here the CDR3 DNA reads TGTGCCAGCAGCTCGGGACGGTACACTGAAGCTTTCTTT. Protein: CASSSGRYTEAFF. J is TRBJ1-1 and V is TRBV5-6, with a weak D call TRBD1 (5 bases). Germline values: CDR1 SGHDT, CDR2 YYEEEE. V was shortened by 3 bases and J by 3 bases, with 9 bases between the two germline ends. This CDR3 is 13 amino acids long.

This rearrangement joins TRBV27 to TRBJ1-6, with 9 bases identical to TRBD1. Germline loops: CDR1 MNHEY, CDR2 SMNVEV (reference sequence). The CDR3 covers 20 residues. Losses at the gene ends were 6 bases for V and 7 bases for J; bases not matched to a gene: 22. CDR3 residues: CASSYFRGQDRGGKNSPLHF. In DNA form, the CDR3 reads TGTGCCAGCAGCTACTTCCGGGGCCAGGACAGGGGTGGGAAAAATTCACCCCTCCACTTT.